This T cell receptor beta chain was sequenced during a study of OX40 agonist ivuxolimab in advanced cancers. Study-wide background: A history of anti-PD-1, anti-PD-L1 or anti-CTLA-4 therapy was acceptable, and approximately 40% had some. Three patients got partial responses; one had hepatocellular carcinoma and two had cutaneous melanoma.

Clones were sequenced by immunoSEQ multiplex PCR, and TCRdb holds only the in-frame ones, with some missing. The top ten hold around half of the sample, which has under 50,000 clones, about nine tenths seen once. Baseline, cycle 4 day 1, and cycle 7 day 1 were the blood sampling points. The germline CDR1 and CDR2 sequences are MNHEY and SVGAGI. This CDR3 has 15 amino acids. Deletions cut 8 bases from V and 5 bases from J, with 21 bases between. Sequenced material: CD4+ or CD8+ T cells sorted from blood, taken in a trial of the OX40 agonist ivuxolimab. The sequence came from an adult with an advanced solid tumor such as melanoma, head and neck, liver or kidney cancer. The chain joins TRBV6-5 to TRBJ1-1; D is ambiguous. CDR3 bases: TGTGCCAGCTGGGCAGGTCCGGGTCTTGGGACTGAAGCTTTCTTT. Encoded protein: CASWAGPGLGTEAFF.